The present T cell receptor (beta chain) was sequenced within a study of blood T cell repertoires in COVID-19. At the level of the study: T cells, B-cell-depleted T cells, or PBMCs provided the cDNA or gDNA that served as material.

The junction had 2 bases not matched to a gene; V was cut back by 0 bases and J by 1 base. The CDR3 consists of 16 residues. Germline V lookup: CDR1 KGHSH, CDR2 LQKENI. The repertoire was sequenced with immunoSEQ multiplex PCR; TCRdb's copy has only in-frame clones and lacks some. The sample has some 26,000 clones, around 90% seen once. The sequence was obtained from a woman between 50 and 59 years old with active COVID-19. V is TRBV18 and J is TRBJ2-3; TRBD1 aligns across 9 bases. Sequencing used peripheral blood. The CDR3 DNA follows: TGTGCCAGCTCACCACCGGGACAGGGTCGCACAGATACGCAGTATTTT. It yields the protein CASSPPGQGRTDTQYF.